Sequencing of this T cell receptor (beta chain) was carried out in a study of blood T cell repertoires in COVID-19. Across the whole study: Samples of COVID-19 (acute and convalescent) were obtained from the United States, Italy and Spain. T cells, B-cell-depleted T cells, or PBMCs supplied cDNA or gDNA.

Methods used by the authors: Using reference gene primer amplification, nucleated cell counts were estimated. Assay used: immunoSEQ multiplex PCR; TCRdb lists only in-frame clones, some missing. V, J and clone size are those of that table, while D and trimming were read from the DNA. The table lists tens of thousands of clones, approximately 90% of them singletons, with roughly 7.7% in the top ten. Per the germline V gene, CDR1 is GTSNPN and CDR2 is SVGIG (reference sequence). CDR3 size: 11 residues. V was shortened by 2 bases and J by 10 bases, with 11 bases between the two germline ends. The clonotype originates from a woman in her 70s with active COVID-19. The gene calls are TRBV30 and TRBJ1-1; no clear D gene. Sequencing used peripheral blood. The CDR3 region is CAWSYLFGAFF. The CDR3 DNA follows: TGTGCCTGGAGTTATTTGTTCGGAGCTTTCTTT.